This paragraph reports one T cell receptor beta chain. The antigen is not known. Produced via immunoSEQ multiplex PCR; TCRdb's table is partial and in-frame only. The sample lists 15,000 to 20,000 clones, about 95% occurring once. This record comes from a study of blood T cell dynamics during melanoma immunotherapy. About the research overall: Standard first-line treatment here was pembrolizumab or nivolumab plus ipilimumab in metastatic melanoma.

Findings of the study overall: It remained unknown if the driving T cell clones were melanoma-specific.

Time point specified: week 3, after first cycle of checkpoint inhibitor. There are 15 residues in the CDR3. CDR1 MDHEN and CDR2 SYDVKM come from the germline V gene. The J segment lost 3 bases and the V segment lost 4 bases, leaving 4 bases of the junction unmatched. The source of this sequence is a human donor with melanoma. The J gene is TRBJ1-4, the V gene TRBV28, with 8 bases identical to TRBD1. Specimen: effector memory CD8+ T cells from blood, collected from a patient treated with checkpoint blockade. The CDR3 bases are TGTGCCAGCAGTTCTAGACAGGGGCCTAATGAAAAACTGTTTTTT. It is translated as CASSSRQGPNEKLFF.